A single T cell receptor (beta chain) is shown here with its context. Seattle patients were enrolled during active infection and followed longitudinally. These data come from a study of blood T cell repertoires in COVID-19. Across the study: Samples of COVID-19 (acute and convalescent) were obtained from the United States, Italy and Spain. T cells, B-cell-depleted T cells, or PBMCs provided the cDNA or gDNA that served as material.

In the authors' methods: By means of reference gene primer amplification, nucleated cell counts were estimated. Libraries were prepared by immunoSEQ multiplex PCR; TCRdb keeps only in-frame clonotypes and omits some of them. V and J calls and clone size are given by that table; D and trimming were obtained from the DNA. The sample lists approximately 500,000 clones; 85% to 90% were seen once. Germline CDR1 reads MGHRA; CDR2 reads YSYEKL. This CDR3 has 15 amino acids. V trimming: 4 bases; J trimming: 3 bases; junction bases outside the gene matches: 8. The chain has TRBV4-1 and TRBJ2-5, with 7 bases that match TRBD1. The TCR comes from a woman aged 45-60 years with COVID-19, enrolled during active disease. Sample: peripheral blood. In DNA, the CDR3 is TGCGCCAGCAGCCTGTCGGACAGGAACGAAGAGACCCAGTACTTC. Protein sequence: CASSLSDRNEETQYF.